These T cell receptor beta chains were read from a single sample in a study of T cell repertoires in cytomegalovirus infection. TCRdb itself ran the reads through MiXCR, one entry per CDR3 protein. The data hold about 900,000 distinct CDR3 sequences, with roughly 31% observed a single time. Their antigens remain unidentified. The input for sequencing was cultured CD8+ T cells from PBMCs, taken from culture after CMV antigen stimulation. These receptors were obtained from a human donor in good health (CMV status not recorded). Some clones in this sample may be carry-over from other donors' samples. Both conserved end residues are part of each CDR3. The order of the fields is CDR3 protein, J gene, clone size, V gene. The size entry is marked missing in some rows and otherwise reads once, few, many or a size class.

CDR3 protein: CASSEDSFLYGYTF; J gene: TRBJ1-2; clone size: few; V gene: TRBV7-9
CDR3 protein: CASSFAGLDYGYTF; J gene: TRBJ1-2; clone size: NA; V gene: TRBV27
CDR3 protein: CATSRENYPGALNEKLFF; J gene: TRBJ1-4; clone size: NA; V gene: TRBV15
CDR3 protein: CASSELDNEQFF; J gene: TRBJ2-1; clone size: few; V gene: TRBV6-2/TRBV6-3
CDR3 protein: CASSYSPGQGRETQYF; J gene: TRBJ2-5; clone size: few; V gene: TRBV6-6
CDR3 protein: CASRQTGSNQPQHF; J gene: TRBJ1-5; clone size: NA; V gene: TRBV4-1
CDR3 protein: CASSQDGGAISYEQYF; J gene: TRBJ2-7; clone size: NA; V gene: TRBV14
CDR3 protein: CASSQDKGGGLNQPQHF; J gene: TRBJ1-5; clone size: NA; V gene: TRBV4-3
CDR3 protein: CASSEELGWETQYF; J gene: TRBJ2-5; clone size: many; V gene: TRBV25-1
CDR3 protein: CASSGEGSTEAFF; J gene: TRBJ1-1; clone size: once; V gene: TRBV5-1
CDR3 protein: CASSLSRAPPYNEQFF; J gene: TRBJ2-1; clone size: many; V gene: TRBV7-2
CDR3 protein: CASSQAFSSPSTDTQYF; J gene: TRBJ2-3; clone size: NA; V gene: TRBV3-1
CDR3 protein: CASSYPRAGGPFEQFF; J gene: TRBJ2-1; clone size: few; V gene: TRBV6-1
CDR3 protein: CASSEALGQAYEQYF; J gene: TRBJ2-7; clone size: NA; V gene: TRBV2
CDR3 protein: CASTGRPEQYF; J gene: TRBJ2-7; clone size: NA; V gene: TRBV2
CDR3 protein: CASSNYEGPGWSTEAFF; J gene: TRBJ1-1; clone size: few; V gene: TRBV27
CDR3 protein: CASSLSILGASGNNEQFF; J gene: TRBJ2-1; clone size: NA; V gene: TRBV27
CDR3 protein: CASSFSGAVDEQFF; J gene: TRBJ2-1; clone size: NA; V gene: TRBV7-4
CDR3 protein: CASSGSPMGSGNTIYF; J gene: TRBJ1-3; clone size: many; V gene: TRBV7-6
CDR3 protein: CASSSTGGAGGYTF; J gene: TRBJ1-2; clone size: NA; V gene: TRBV27
CDR3 protein: CASSQEGAWVYGYTF; J gene: TRBJ1-2; clone size: few; V gene: TRBV4-2
CDR3 protein: CASRETGTGNEKLFF; J gene: TRBJ1-4; clone size: NA; V gene: TRBV28
CDR3 protein: CASTPTSGAYNEQFF; J gene: TRBJ2-1; clone size: many; V gene: TRBV6-1
CDR3 protein: CASSPPRGGATDTQYF; J gene: TRBJ2-3; clone size: few; V gene: TRBV7-2
CDR3 protein: CASTPGQGAYNEQFF; J gene: TRBJ2-1; clone size: many; V gene: TRBV19
CDR3 protein: CAGSQIGDSHRPQHF; J gene: TRBJ1-5; clone size: once; V gene: TRBV4-1
CDR3 protein: CASSDLPGLTDTQYF; J gene: TRBJ2-3; clone size: NA; V gene: TRBV6-4
CDR3 protein: CASSLEASGGAYPFF; J gene: TRBJ2-1; clone size: many; V gene: TRBV7-8
CDR3 protein: CASSLTGGPGGIYEQYF; J gene: TRBJ2-7; clone size: NA; V gene: TRBV27
CDR3 protein: CASRSPGTGREHYGYTF; J gene: TRBJ1-2; clone size: NA; V gene: TRBV27
CDR3 protein: CASSLGFALRRGETQYF; J gene: TRBJ2-5; clone size: few; V gene: TRBV7-2
CDR3 protein: CATPPGAGESNQPQHF; J gene: TRBJ1-5; clone size: many; V gene: TRBV12-3/TRBV12-4
CDR3 protein: CASSISILGYGYTF; J gene: TRBJ1-2; clone size: few; V gene: TRBV19
CDR3 protein: CATSDGGTGNRDQPQHF; J gene: TRBJ1-5; clone size: NA; V gene: TRBV24-1
CDR3 protein: CSASGDTPYNEQFF; J gene: TRBJ2-1; clone size: once; V gene: TRBV20-1
CDR3 protein: CASTLQGGGNQPQHF; J gene: TRBJ1-5; clone size: NA; V gene: TRBV12-3/TRBV12-4
CDR3 protein: CASSLMGNEQFF; J gene: TRBJ2-1; clone size: many; V gene: TRBV7-3
CDR3 protein: CASSSGAYEQYF; J gene: TRBJ2-7; clone size: many; V gene: TRBV12-3/TRBV12-4
CDR3 protein: CSVEEPGTYMTGELFF; J gene: TRBJ2-2; clone size: NA; V gene: TRBV29-1
CDR3 protein: CATSRDVSEQYF; J gene: TRBJ2-7; clone size: once; V gene: TRBV15
CDR3 protein: CASSPLDRGLEQYF; J gene: TRBJ2-7; clone size: few; V gene: TRBV7-2
CDR3 protein: CASSLLLAGVYNEQFF; J gene: TRBJ2-1; clone size: few; V gene: TRBV7-6
CDR3 protein: CASSPVYSSSYEQYF; J gene: TRBJ2-7; clone size: NA; V gene: TRBV7-2
CDR3 protein: CASSYVSGGARETQYF; J gene: TRBJ2-5; clone size: NA; V gene: TRBV6-6
CDR3 protein: CASSQDGTGGKGYTF; J gene: TRBJ1-2; clone size: NA; V gene: TRBV4-3
CDR3 protein: CASDPGLAGGPYNEQFF; J gene: TRBJ2-1; clone size: few; V gene: TRBV19
CDR3 protein: CASSHASNEQFF; J gene: TRBJ2-1; clone size: few; V gene: TRBV5-1
CDR3 protein: CASGLDGNRNEKLFF; J gene: TRBJ1-4; clone size: NA; V gene: TRBV12-5
CDR3 protein: CASSWAGINEKLFF; J gene: TRBJ1-4; clone size: few; V gene: TRBV7-8
CDR3 protein: CASIKTSGGPRQFF; J gene: TRBJ2-1; clone size: NA; V gene: TRBV2